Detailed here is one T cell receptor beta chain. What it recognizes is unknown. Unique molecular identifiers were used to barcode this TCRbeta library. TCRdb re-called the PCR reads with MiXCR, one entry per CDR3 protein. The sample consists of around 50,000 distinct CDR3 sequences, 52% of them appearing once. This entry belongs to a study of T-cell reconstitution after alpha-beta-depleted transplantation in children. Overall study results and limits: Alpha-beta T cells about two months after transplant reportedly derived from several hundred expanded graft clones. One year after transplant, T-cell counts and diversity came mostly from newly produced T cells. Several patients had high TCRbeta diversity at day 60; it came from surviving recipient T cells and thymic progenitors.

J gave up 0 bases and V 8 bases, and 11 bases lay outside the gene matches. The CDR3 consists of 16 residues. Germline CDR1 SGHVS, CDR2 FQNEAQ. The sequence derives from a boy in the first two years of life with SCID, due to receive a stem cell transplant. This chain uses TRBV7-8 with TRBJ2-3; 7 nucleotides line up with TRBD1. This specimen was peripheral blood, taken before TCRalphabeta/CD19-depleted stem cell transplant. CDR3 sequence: CASADRQGASTDTQYF. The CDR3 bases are TGTGCCAGCGCCGATCGACAGGGCGCGAGCACAGATACGCAGTATTTT. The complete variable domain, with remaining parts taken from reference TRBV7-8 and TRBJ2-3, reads GAGVSQSPRYKVAKRGQDVALRCDPISGHVSLFWYQQALGQGPEFLTYFQNEAQLDKSGLPSDRFFAERPEGSVSTLKIQRTQQEDSAVYLCASADRQGASTDTQYFGPGTRLTVL.